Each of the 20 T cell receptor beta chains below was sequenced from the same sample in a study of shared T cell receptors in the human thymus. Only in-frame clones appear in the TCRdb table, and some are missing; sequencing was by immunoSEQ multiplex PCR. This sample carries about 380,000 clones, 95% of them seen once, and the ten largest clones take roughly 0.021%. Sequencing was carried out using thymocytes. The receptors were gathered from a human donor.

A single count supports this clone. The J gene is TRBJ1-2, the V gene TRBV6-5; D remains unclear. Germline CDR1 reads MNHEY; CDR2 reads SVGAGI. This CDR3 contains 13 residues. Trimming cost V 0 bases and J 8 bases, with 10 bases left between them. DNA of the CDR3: TGTGCCAGCAGTTACTCTTTAGGGTCGGGCTACACCTTC. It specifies CASSYSLGSGYTF.

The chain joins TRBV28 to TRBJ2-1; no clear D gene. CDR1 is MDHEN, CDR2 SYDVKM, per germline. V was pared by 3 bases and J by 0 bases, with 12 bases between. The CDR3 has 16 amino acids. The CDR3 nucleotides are TGTGCCAGCAGTTTCCCGGCCCTGAGCTCCTACAATGAGCAGTTCTTC. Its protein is CASSFPALSSYNEQFF. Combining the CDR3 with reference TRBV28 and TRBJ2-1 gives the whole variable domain DVKVTQSSRYLVKRTGEKVFLECVQDMDHENMFWYRQDPGLGLRLIYFSYDVKMKEKGDIPEGYSVSREKKERFSLILESASTNQTSMYLCASSFPALSSYNEQFFGPGTRLTVL.

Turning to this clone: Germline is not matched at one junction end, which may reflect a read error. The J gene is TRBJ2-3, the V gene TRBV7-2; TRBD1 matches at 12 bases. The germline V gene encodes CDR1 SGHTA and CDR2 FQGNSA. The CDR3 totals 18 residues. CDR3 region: CASSLGDRGRLSKDTQYF. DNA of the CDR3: TGTGCCAGCAGCTTAGGGGACAGGGGGCGCTTGAGCAAAGATACGCAGTATTTT. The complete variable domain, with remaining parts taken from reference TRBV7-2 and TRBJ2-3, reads GAGVSQSPSNKVTEKGKDVELRCDPISGHTALYWYRQSLGQGLEFLIYFQGNSAPDKSGLPSDRFSAERTGGSVSTLTIQRTQQEDSAVYLCASSLGDRGRLSKDTQYFGPGTRLTVL.

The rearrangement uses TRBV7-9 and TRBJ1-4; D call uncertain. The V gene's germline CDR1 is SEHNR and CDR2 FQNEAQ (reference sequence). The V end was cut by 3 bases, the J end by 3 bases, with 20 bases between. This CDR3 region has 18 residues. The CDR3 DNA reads TGTGCCAGCAGCTTGGAGAACGACGCCTTCTCTTCTAATGAAAAACTGTTTTTT. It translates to CASSLENDAFSSNEKLFF.

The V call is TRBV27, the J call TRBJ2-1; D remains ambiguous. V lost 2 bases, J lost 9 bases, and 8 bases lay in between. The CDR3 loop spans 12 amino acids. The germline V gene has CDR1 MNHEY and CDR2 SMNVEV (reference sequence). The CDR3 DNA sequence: TGTGCCAGCAGTTTAACGGGCGTTGAGCAGTTCTTC. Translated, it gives CASSLTGVEQFF.

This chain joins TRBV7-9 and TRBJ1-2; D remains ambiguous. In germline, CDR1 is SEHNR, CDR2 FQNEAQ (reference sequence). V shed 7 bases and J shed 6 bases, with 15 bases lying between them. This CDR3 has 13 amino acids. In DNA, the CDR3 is TGTGCCAGCACCCCGGAGGGTAGGGATGGCTACACCTTC. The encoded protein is CASTPEGRDGYTF.

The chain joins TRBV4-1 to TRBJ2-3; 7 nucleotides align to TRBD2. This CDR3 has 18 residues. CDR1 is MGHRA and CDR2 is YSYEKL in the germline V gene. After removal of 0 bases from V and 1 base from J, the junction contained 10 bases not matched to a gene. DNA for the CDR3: TGCGCCAGCAGCCAAGATGGGATGGGGAGGGCGGGCACAGATACGCAGTATTTT. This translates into CASSQDGMGRAGTDTQYF.

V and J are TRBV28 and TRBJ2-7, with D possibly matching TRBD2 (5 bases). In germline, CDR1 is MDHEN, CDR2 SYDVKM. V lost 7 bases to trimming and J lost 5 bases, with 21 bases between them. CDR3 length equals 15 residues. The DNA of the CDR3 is TGTGCCAGCACCGAGCGGCAGGATGGGATCCACGAGCAGTACTTC. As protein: CASTERQDGIHEQYF.

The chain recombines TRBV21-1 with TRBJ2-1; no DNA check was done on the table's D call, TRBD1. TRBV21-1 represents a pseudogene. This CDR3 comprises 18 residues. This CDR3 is CASSTGTGEELFYNEQFF. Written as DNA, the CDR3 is TGTGCCAGCAGCACCGGGACAGGGGAGGAACTTTTCTACAATGAGCAGTTCTTC.

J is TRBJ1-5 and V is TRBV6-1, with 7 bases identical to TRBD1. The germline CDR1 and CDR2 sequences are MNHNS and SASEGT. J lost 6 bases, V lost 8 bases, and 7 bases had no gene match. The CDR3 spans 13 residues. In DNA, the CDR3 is TGTGCCAGCGGCCGAGACAGGGCTCAGCCCCAGCATTTT. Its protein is CASGRDRAQPQHF.

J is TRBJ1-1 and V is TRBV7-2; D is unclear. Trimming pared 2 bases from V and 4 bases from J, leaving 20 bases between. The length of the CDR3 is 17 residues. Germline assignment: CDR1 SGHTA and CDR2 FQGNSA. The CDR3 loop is CASSLPKMTVKGTEAFF. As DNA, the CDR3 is TGTGCCAGCAGCTTACCCAAGATGACGGTGAAAGGCACTGAAGCTTTCTTT.

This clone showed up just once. The CDR3 region is CASSDLGHYEQYF. In DNA, the CDR3 is TGTGCCAGCAGTGACCTCGGGCACTACGAGCAGTACTTC. This chain links TRBV6-1 with TRBJ2-7; D gene uncertain. CDR1 is MNHNS, CDR2 SASEGT, per germline. The ends were cut back, 3 bases at V and 3 bases at J, with 9 bases in the middle. The CDR3 extends over 13 amino acids.

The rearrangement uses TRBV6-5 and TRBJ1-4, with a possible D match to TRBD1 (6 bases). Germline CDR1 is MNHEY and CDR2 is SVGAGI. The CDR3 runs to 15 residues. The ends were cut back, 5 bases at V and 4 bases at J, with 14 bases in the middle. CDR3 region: CASSPRGAINEKLFF. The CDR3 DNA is TGTGCCAGCAGTCCGCGGGGGGCTATTAATGAAAAACTGTTTTTT.

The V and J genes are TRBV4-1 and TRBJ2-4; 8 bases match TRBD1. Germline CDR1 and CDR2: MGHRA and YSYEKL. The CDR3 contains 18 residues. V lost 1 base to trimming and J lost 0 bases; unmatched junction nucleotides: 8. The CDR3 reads CASSQVAGTGGAKNIQYF. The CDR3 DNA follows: TGCGCCAGCAGCCAAGTTGCCGGGACAGGTGGAGCCAAAAACATTCAGTACTTC.

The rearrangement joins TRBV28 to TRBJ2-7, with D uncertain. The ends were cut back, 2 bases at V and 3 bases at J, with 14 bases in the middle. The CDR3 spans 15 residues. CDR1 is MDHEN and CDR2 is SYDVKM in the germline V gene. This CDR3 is CASSLSLSNIYEQYF. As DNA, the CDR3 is TGTGCCAGCAGTTTAAGTTTATCCAACATCTACGAGCAGTACTTC.

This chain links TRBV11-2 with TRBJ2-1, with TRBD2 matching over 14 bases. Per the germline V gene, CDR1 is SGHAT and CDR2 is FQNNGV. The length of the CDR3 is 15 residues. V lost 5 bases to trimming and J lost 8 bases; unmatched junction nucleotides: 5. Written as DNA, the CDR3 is TGTGCCAGCAGCCCCGGGACTAGCGGGAGCTATGAGCAGTTCTTC. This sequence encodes CASSPGTSGSYEQFF.

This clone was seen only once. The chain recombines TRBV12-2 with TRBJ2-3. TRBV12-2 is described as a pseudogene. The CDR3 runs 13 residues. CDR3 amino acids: CASRLEVWDTQYF. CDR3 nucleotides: TGTGCAAGTCGCTTAGAGGTCTGGGATACGCAGTATTTT.

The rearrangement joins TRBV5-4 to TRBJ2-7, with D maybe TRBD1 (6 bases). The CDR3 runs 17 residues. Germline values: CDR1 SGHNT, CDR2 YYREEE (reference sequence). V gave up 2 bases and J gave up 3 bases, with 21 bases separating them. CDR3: CASSLVGGHFASYEQYF. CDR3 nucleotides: TGTGCCAGCAGCTTAGTAGGGGGACATTTCGCAAGCTACGAGCAGTACTTC.

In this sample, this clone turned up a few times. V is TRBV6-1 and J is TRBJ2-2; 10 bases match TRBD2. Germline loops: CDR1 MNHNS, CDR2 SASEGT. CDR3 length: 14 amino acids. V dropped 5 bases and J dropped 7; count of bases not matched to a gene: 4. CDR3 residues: CASSWRTSGGELFF. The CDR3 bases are TGTGCCAGCAGTTGGAGGACTAGCGGCGGGGAGCTGTTTTTT.

The CDR3 bases are TGTGCCACCAGCAGAGGGTTCGGCAGGGGGCCATCTCCTGTGAAGAACACTGAAGCTTTCTTT. Amino acids: CATSRGFGRGPSPVKNTEAFF. The chain is built from TRBV15 and TRBJ1-1, with 8 nucleotides matching TRBD1. This CDR3 has 21 amino acids. The germline gives CDR1 LNHNV, CDR2 YYDKDF (reference sequence). V lost 1 base to trimming and J lost 1 base; unmatched junction nucleotides: 20. The entire variable domain, with the rest obtained from reference TRBV15 and TRBJ1-1, is as follows: DAMVIQNPRYQVTQFGKPVTLSCSQTLNHNVMYWYQQKSSQAPKLLFHYYDKDFNNEADTPDNFQSRRPNTSFCFLDIRSPGLGDTAMYLCATSRGFGRGPSPVKNTEAFFGQGTRLTVV.